The 26 T cell receptor beta chains reported below all come from one sample, sequenced in a study of blood T cell repertoires in COVID-19. The data were produced by immunoSEQ multiplex PCR, yet TCRdb's version contains in-frame clones alone and is incomplete. The data show about 230,000 clones, around 84% seen once. Material for sequencing was peripheral blood. All receptors come from a man aged 50-60 years with COVID-19, enrolled during active disease.

The chain is built from TRBV10-2 and TRBJ2-2; maybe TRBD1 (6 bases). Germline loops: CDR1 WSHSY, CDR2 SAAADI. Trimming cost V 0 bases and J 7 bases, with 15 bases left between them. The CDR3 loop spans 16 amino acids. The CDR3 nucleotides read TGCGCCAGCAGTGAGTCATCAATGGGACATGGCGGGGAGCTGTTTTTT. Translating gives CASSESSMGHGGELFF.

The chain links TRBV29-1 to TRBJ2-3; TRBD1 matches 8 bases. Trimming at V came to 4 bases and at J to 10 bases, leaving 7 bases not matched to a gene. The germline CDR1 and CDR2 sequences are SQVTM and ANQGSEA. This CDR3 has 12 amino acids. CDR3 residues: CSVGTGSVAQYF. Written as DNA, the CDR3 is TGCAGCGTTGGGACAGGGAGTGTTGCGCAGTATTTT.

The chain is built from TRBV4-3 and TRBJ2-3; 8 bases are a match to TRBD1. From germline, CDR1 is LGHNA and CDR2 YSLEER. J gave up 1 base and V 4 bases, and 4 bases lay outside the gene matches. The CDR3 totals 15 residues. The CDR3 spells CASSLRTGRTDTQYF. In nucleotides, the CDR3 is TGCGCCAGCAGCCTACGGACAGGGCGCACAGATACGCAGTATTTT.

The sample holds a few counts of this clone. This chain uses TRBV19 with TRBJ1-5, with TRBD1 matching 9 bases. The CDR3 length is 15 residues. The J segment lost 4 bases and the V segment lost 5 bases, leaving 6 bases of the junction unmatched. Germline-derived CDR1 and CDR2 are LNHDA and SQIVND (reference sequence). The CDR3 nucleotides are TGTGCCAGTAGTTTCCGGACAGGGGCGAATCAGCCCCAGCATTTT. This encodes CASSFRTGANQPQHF. Variable domain in full (rest from reference TRBV19 and TRBJ1-5): DGGITQSPKYLFRKEGQNVTLSCEQNLNHDAMYWYRQDPGQGLRLIYYSQIVNDFQKGDIAEGYSVSREKKESFPLTVTSAQKNPTAFYLCASSFRTGANQPQHFGDGTRLSIL.

The chain has TRBV19 and TRBJ2-7, with 9 bases fitting TRBD1. CDR1 is LNHDA and CDR2 is SQIVND in the germline V gene (reference sequence). V was pared by 5 bases and J by 4 bases, with 0 bases of the junction left unmatched. The CDR3 contains 12 residues. As DNA, the CDR3 is TGTGCCAGTAGTGGGACAGGGTACGAGCAGTACTTC. Translating gives CASSGTGYEQYF.

The rearrangement uses TRBV9 and TRBJ2-1; no reliable D call. Germline CDR1 and CDR2: SGDLS and YYNGEE. Trimming took off 1 base at V and 8 bases at J, with 7 bases between the two ends. The CDR3 runs to 12 residues. The CDR3 bases are TGTGCCAGCAGCGTATTTGGCTATGAGCAGTTCTTC. This encodes CASSVFGYEQFF.

The chain uses TRBV5-4 and TRBJ2-1, with 10 positions matching TRBD2. J lost 9 bases, V lost 4 bases, and 7 bases had no gene match. The CDR3 consists of 14 residues. Germline V lookup: CDR1 SGHNT, CDR2 YYREEE (reference sequence). The CDR3 protein is CASSAGLASGEQFF. The CDR3 DNA reads TGTGCCAGCAGCGCGGGACTAGCGAGTGGTGAGCAGTTCTTC.

V usage is TRBV28 and J usage is TRBJ1-1; possible D gene TRBD1, 5 bases. Germline V gene lookup returns CDR1 MDHEN and CDR2 SYDVKM. Trimming left V 2 bases short and J 1 base short, with 11 bases between. The CDR3 consists of 15 residues. The CDR3 DNA is TGTGCCAGCAGTTTACATCCAGGGCGGAACACTGAAGCTTTCTTT. It yields the protein CASSLHPGRNTEAFF.

The chain links TRBV18 to TRBJ2-1; 7 nucleotides agree with TRBD1. The CDR3 spans 16 residues. CDR1 KGHSH and CDR2 LQKENI come from the germline V gene. V lost 2 bases, J lost 2 bases, and 6 bases stayed unmatched. The CDR3 region has the DNA TGTGCCAGCTCACCAAGAAGGACAGGAACCTACAATGAGCAGTTCTTC. Its translation: CASSPRRTGTYNEQFF.

On this clone itself: The junction does not match germline at one end; this may be a read error. V gene TRBV6-1 combines with J gene TRBJ2-1; 8 bases map to TRBD2. Germline lookup yields CDR1 MNHNS and CDR2 SASEGT. The CDR3 spans 13 residues. CDR3: CASSEIGVAGPVF. The DNA of the CDR3 is TGTGCCAGCAGTGAAATCGGAGTAGCGGGACCGGTCTTC.

The CDR3 spells CASSIQDLNTEAFF. In DNA form, the CDR3 reads TGTGCCAGCAGCATACAGGATCTGAACACTGAAGCTTTCTTT. The rearrangement links TRBV5-4 to TRBJ1-1, with a tentative D call TRBD1 (5 bases). The V gene lost 4 bases and the J gene lost 0 bases, with 10 bases spanning the gap. There are 14 residues in the CDR3. Germline CDR1 reads SGHNT; CDR2 reads YYREEE (reference sequence).

The chain carries TRBV7-9 and TRBJ1-2; 9 bases map to TRBD1. There are 14 residues in the CDR3. CDR1 and CDR2 (germline): SEHNR, FQNEAQ (reference sequence). Germline trimming cut 5 bases from V and 4 bases from J; bases unmatched to any gene: 5. The CDR3 loop reads CASSPDRGGYGYTF. DNA of the CDR3: TGTGCCAGCAGCCCGGACAGGGGAGGCTATGGCTACACCTTC.

V and J are TRBV19 and TRBJ1-6, with TRBD1 as a possible D gene (5 bases). Germline CDR1 LNHDA, CDR2 SQIVND (reference sequence). V was cut by 5 bases and J by 6 bases, with 17 bases left in between. The CDR3 runs 16 residues. CDR3 amino acids: CASSGDSRRVNSPLHF. DNA for the CDR3: TGTGCCAGTAGTGGGGACTCCCGGAGGGTTAATTCACCCCTCCACTTT.

The chain recombines TRBV12-3 or TRBV12-4 with TRBJ1-1; D is undetermined. The CDR3 has 13 residues. V was pared by 6 bases and J by 4 bases, with 12 bases between. CDR3 protein: CASSRQEFTEAFF. The CDR3 nucleotides read TGTGCCAGCAGCCGACAAGAATTCACTGAAGCTTTCTTT.

The chain is built from TRBV7-9 and TRBJ2-7; 7 positions agree with TRBD2. J gave up 3 bases and V 7 bases, and 15 bases lay outside the gene matches. The germline CDR1 and CDR2 sequences are SEHNR and FQNEAQ (reference sequence). The CDR3 is made up of 16 amino acids. The DNA for the CDR3 is TGTGCCAGCACCCCCGCTGATGGGGGGGGTAACTACGAGCAGTACTTC. Translation gives CASTPADGGGNYEQYF.

With regard to this clone: Distinct nucleotide sequences in the sample also encode this CDR3. This chain connects TRBV18 to TRBJ2-3; D ambiguous. This CDR3 spans 13 amino acids. The V end lost 2 bases, the J end lost 1 base, and 4 bases lay between the germline ends. CDR1 is KGHSH, CDR2 LQKENI, per germline. This CDR3 is CASSPTGTDTQYF. CDR3 nucleotides: TGTGCCAGCTCACCAACAGGCACAGATACGCAGTATTTT.

The rearrangement uses TRBV5-4 and TRBJ1-2; 7 nucleotides agree with TRBD1. Losses at the gene ends were 4 bases for V and 1 base for J; bases not matched to a gene: 19. Germline V gene lookup returns CDR1 SGHNT and CDR2 YYREEE (reference sequence). CDR3 length equals 19 residues. The CDR3 is CASSESGTAANRLNYGYTF. The CDR3 coding sequence is TGTGCCAGCAGCGAATCCGGGACAGCCGCCAACAGACTTAACTATGGCTACACCTTC. Using reference TRBV5-4 and TRBJ1-2 for the parts outside the CDR3, the full variable domain is ETGVTQSPTHLIKTRGQQVTLRCSSQSGHNTVSWYQQALGQGPQFIFQYYREEENGRGNFPPRFSGLQFPNYSSELNVNALELDDSALYLCASSESGTAANRLNYGYTFGSGTRLTVV.

This clone was observed once. The CDR3 is CASRSSGRAVNEQFF. The CDR3 bases are TGTGCCAGCAGGTCAAGCGGGAGGGCCGTCAATGAGCAGTTCTTC. This sequence joins TRBV27 and TRBJ2-1, with TRBD2 matching over 10 bases. Germline CDR1 reads MNHEY; CDR2 reads SMNVEV (reference sequence). The CDR3 spans 15 residues. With V trimmed by 6 bases and J by 6 bases, 8 bases remained unmatched.

Written as DNA, the CDR3 is TGTGCCAGCAGCCAAGGACTAGCGAATAGGCAGTTCTTC. This codes for CASSQGLANRQFF. The V call is TRBV3-1 (or the pseudogene TRBV3-2), the J call TRBJ2-1, with 8 bases matching TRBD2. Trimming removed 1 base from V and 12 bases from J; junction bases left unmatched: 5. This CDR3 has 13 amino acids. Germline CDR1 LGHDT, CDR2 YNNKEL (reference sequence).

J is TRBJ2-7 and V is TRBV4-2, with D unclear. Germline-derived CDR1 and CDR2 are LGHNA and YNFKEQ. Trimming cost V 0 bases and J 2 bases, with 8 bases left between them. The CDR3 extends over 14 amino acids. CDR3 nucleotides: TGTGCCAGCAGCCAAGAGATCCAGGCCTACGAGCAGTACTTC. This encodes CASSQEIQAYEQYF.

V usage is TRBV5-6 and J usage is TRBJ1-5; tentatively, D is TRBD1 (5 bases). This CDR3 has 14 residues. The germline V gene has CDR1 SGHDT and CDR2 YYEEEE. With 0 bases removed from V and 6 bases from J, the gap between germline ends came to 10 bases. The CDR3 DNA sequence: TGTGCCAGCAGCTTGGCCCCGGGGGGTCAGCCCCAGCATTTT. Residues: CASSLAPGGQPQHF.

This clone was recorded once. The chain carries TRBV2 and TRBJ1-1; D unclear. Trimming took 5 bases from V and 3 from J, leaving 7 bases between them. The CDR3 is 12 amino acids. Per germline, CDR1 SNHLY and CDR2 FYNNEI. In DNA, the CDR3 is TGTGCCAGCAGTACCCCGGACACTGAAGCTTTCTTT. Amino acid sequence: CASSTPDTEAFF.

The chain has TRBV6-2 or TRBV6-3 and TRBJ2-2; 11 bases align to TRBD1. This CDR3 has 18 amino acids. Germline V lookup: CDR1 MNHEY, CDR2 SVGEGT. Germline trimming cut 2 bases from V and 5 bases from J; bases unmatched to any gene: 10. CDR3 sequence: CASSYISRTGGWTGELFF. The DNA of the CDR3 is TGTGCCAGCAGTTACATTTCCCGGACAGGGGGCTGGACCGGGGAGCTGTTTTTT.

This clone was found a few times. The gene calls are TRBV9 and TRBJ2-7, with a tentative D call TRBD1 (6 bases). The CDR3 contains 15 residues. The germline gives CDR1 SGDLS, CDR2 YYNGEE. Between the trimmed V and J ends, which lost 2 bases and 0 bases, there was a span of 12 bases. The CDR3 is CASSVRQDPSYEQYF. CDR3 bases: TGTGCCAGCAGCGTCCGACAGGACCCCTCCTACGAGCAGTACTTC.

The chain employs TRBV6-5 and TRBJ2-5, with D unclear. Germline CDR1 MNHEY, CDR2 SVGAGI. This CDR3 comprises 13 residues. V was trimmed by 0 bases and J by 5 bases, leaving 7 bases between them. The CDR3, as DNA: TGTGCCAGCAGTTACTCGAGGTCGGAGACCCAGTACTTC. Encoded protein: CASSYSRSETQYF.

The genes are TRBV7-9 and TRBJ1-2, with no clear D. V lost 0 bases, J lost 7 bases, and 12 bases lay in between. The CDR3 sequence is 14 residues long. Germline V gene data show CDR1 as SEHNR and CDR2 as FQNEAQ (reference sequence). The CDR3 sequence is CASSLAETIPGYTF. In DNA form, the CDR3 reads TGTGCCAGCAGCTTAGCCGAGACAATCCCTGGCTACACCTTC.